This T cell receptor beta chain comes out of a study of cytomegalovirus exposure and HLA in healthy donors. Across the whole study: As an earlier analysis found, some 180 million T cells yielded about 120 million unique TCR beta sequences.

Per the germline V gene, CDR1 is MNHEY and CDR2 is SMNVEV (reference sequence). Trimming cost V 2 bases and J 5 bases; bases outside gene matches: 15. This CDR3 has 18 amino acids. PCR used 60 Vbeta primers and 13 Jbeta primers. The data were produced by immunoSEQ multiplex PCR, yet TCRdb's version contains in-frame clones alone and is incomplete. The data hold some 120,000 clones, with 80% to 90% observed a single time. Only one count was recorded for this clone. The TCR comes from a male donor in good health and CMV-seropositive. Input material: PBMCs. This chain connects TRBV27 to TRBJ2-7; 10 bases are a match to TRBD1. The CDR3 DNA reads as TGTGCCAGCAGTTTAAGAACGCCGGACAGGGGGGTCTTCGACGAGCAGTACTTC. Translated, it gives CASSLRTPDRGVFDEQYF.